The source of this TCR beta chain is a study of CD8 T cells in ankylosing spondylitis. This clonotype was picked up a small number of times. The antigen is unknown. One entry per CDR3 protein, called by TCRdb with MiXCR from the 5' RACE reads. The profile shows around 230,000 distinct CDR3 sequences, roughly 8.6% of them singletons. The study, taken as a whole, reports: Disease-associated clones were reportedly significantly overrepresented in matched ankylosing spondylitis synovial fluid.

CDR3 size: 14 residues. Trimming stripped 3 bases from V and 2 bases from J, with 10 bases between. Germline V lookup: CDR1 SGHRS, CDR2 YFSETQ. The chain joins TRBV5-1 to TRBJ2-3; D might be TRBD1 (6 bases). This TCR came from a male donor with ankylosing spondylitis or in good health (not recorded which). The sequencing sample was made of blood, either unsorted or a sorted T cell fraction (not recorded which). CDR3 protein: CASSSGVPTDTQYF. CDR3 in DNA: TGCGCCAGCAGCTCAGGGGTACCCACAGATACGCAGTATTTT. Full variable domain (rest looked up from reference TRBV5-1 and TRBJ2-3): KAGVTQTPRYLIKTRGQQVTLSCSPISGHRSVSWYQQTPGQGLQFLFEYFSETQRNKGNFPGRFSGRQFSNSRSEMNVSTLELGDSALYLCASSSGVPTDTQYFGPGTRLTVL.